These 17 T cell receptor beta chains were sequenced from one sample in a study of blood T cell repertoires in COVID-19. This table comes from immunoSEQ multiplex PCR, and its TCRdb copy is limited to in-frame clones, with some not included. Of a few hundred thousand clones in the sample, 70% to 90% were seen once. The sample comprised PBMCs or T cells enriched from blood (not recorded which). Every receptor here comes from a man aged 25 to 45 who had recovered from COVID-19.

This chain links TRBV5-1 with TRBJ1-4, with D unclear. In germline, CDR1 is SGHRS, CDR2 YFSETQ. Trimming stripped 0 bases from V and 6 bases from J, with 12 bases between. The CDR3 runs 15 residues. DNA of the CDR3: TGCGCCAGCAGCTTGGCCCGCGGGGAACATGAAAAACTGTTTTTT. Translation: CASSLARGEHEKLFF.

The rearrangement joins TRBV12-3 or TRBV12-4 to TRBJ2-7, with D perhaps matching TRBD2 (6 bases). V was shortened by 6 bases and J by 7 bases, with 10 bases between the two germline ends. The CDR3 is made up of 11 amino acids. The CDR3 is CASRYRGEQYF. The CDR3, as DNA: TGTGCCAGCAGGTATCGGGGGGAGCAGTACTTC.

The chain recombines TRBV7-9 with TRBJ1-2; D possibly corresponds to TRBD1 (6 bases). The CDR3 runs to 15 residues. The V end lost 8 bases, the J end lost 11 bases, and 27 bases lay between the germline ends. From germline, CDR1 is SEHNR and CDR2 FQNEAQ (reference sequence). The CDR3 DNA sequence: TGTGCCAGCGACCCCCCGGCGGGGGCCTCGTCAAGATACACCTTC. The encoded protein is CASDPPAGASSRYTF.

This clone was found a few times. The V call is TRBV3-1 (or the pseudogene TRBV3-2), the J call TRBJ1-1; 7 positions match TRBD1. This CDR3 contains 13 residues. V was pared by 5 bases and J by 1 base, with 1 base of the junction left unmatched. The germline gives CDR1 LGHDT, CDR2 YNNKEL (reference sequence). The CDR3 reads CASSGTENTEAFF. The CDR3, as DNA: TGTGCCAGCAGCGGGACAGAGAACACTGAAGCTTTCTTT.

The chain combines TRBV18 with TRBJ2-7; D ambiguous. Per germline, CDR1 KGHSH and CDR2 LQKENI. CDR3 length: 18 residues. Between the trimmed V and J ends, which lost 6 bases and 3 bases, there was a span of 27 bases. The CDR3 region is CASSPSMNSQVAFYEQYF. The DNA for the CDR3 is TGTGCCAGCTCGCCCTCTATGAACAGTCAAGTTGCTTTCTACGAGCAGTACTTC.

The chain uses TRBV9 and TRBJ1-3; 9 nucleotides align to TRBD1. V dropped 4 bases and J dropped 2; count of bases not matched to a gene: 1. The germline V gene encodes CDR1 SGDLS and CDR2 YYNGEE. The CDR3 has 14 amino acids. CDR3 in DNA: TGTGCCAGCAGCCGGGACAGGGCTGGAAACACCATATATTTT. Translation gives CASSRDRAGNTIYF.

The V call is TRBV12-3 or TRBV12-4, the J call TRBJ2-2; 7 positions match TRBD1. CDR3 length: 13 amino acids. V gave up 5 bases and J gave up 7 bases; unmatched junction bases: 4. The CDR3 coding sequence is TGTGCCAGCAGTGACAGGGATGTCGGGGAGCTGTTTTTT. Residues: CASSDRDVGELFF.

This clone is a singleton in its sample. This chain uses TRBV6-5 with TRBJ1-1, with D maybe TRBD1 (6 bases). The germline V and J ends were trimmed by 2 bases and 0 bases, with 7 bases remaining between them. Germline V gives CDR1 MNHEY, CDR2 SVGAGI. The CDR3 consists of 14 residues. Written as DNA, the CDR3 is TGTGCCAGCAGTTACGGGGGCGTGAACACTGAAGCTTTCTTT. Translated, it gives CASSYGGVNTEAFF.

The chain is built from TRBV6-5 and TRBJ1-2, with 7 bases that match TRBD1. The ends lost 6 bases at V and 6 bases at J; junction bases unmatched: 4. Germline CDR1 MNHEY, CDR2 SVGAGI. The CDR3 spans 12 residues. The CDR3 region is CASRKGTDGYTF. The CDR3 nucleotides are TGTGCCAGCAGGAAGGGGACAGATGGCTACACCTTC.

In its sample, this clone was seen a few times. The V call is TRBV6-5, the J call TRBJ1-1; possible D gene TRBD1, 5 bases. The CDR3 has 14 amino acids. CDR1 and CDR2 (germline): MNHEY, SVGAGI. V lost 0 bases and J 7 bases, leaving 12 bases between the germline ends. The CDR3 reads CASSYSIEQGEAFF. CDR3 bases: TGTGCCAGCAGTTACTCGATTGAGCAGGGTGAAGCTTTCTTT.

The J gene is TRBJ2-1, the V gene TRBV5-4; D is unresolved. This CDR3 comprises 13 residues. The V and J ends lost 4 bases and 2 bases respectively, with 7 bases between them. Germline CDR1 reads SGHNT; CDR2 reads YYREEE (reference sequence). CDR3 sequence: CASSQDTYNEQFF. The CDR3 nucleotides are TGTGCCAGCAGCCAGGATACCTACAATGAGCAGTTCTTC.

This clone came up a few times. This sequence joins TRBV2 and TRBJ2-3; TRBD1 is a possible D gene (6 bases). The germline V gene encodes CDR1 SNHLY and CDR2 FYNNEI. V was clipped by 5 bases and J by 2 bases, with 11 bases between them. The CDR3 has 14 residues. The CDR3 loop reads CASSPGQSTDTQYF. CDR3 coding DNA: TGTGCCAGCAGTCCAGGACAGTCCACAGATACGCAGTATTTT.

V gene TRBV10-3 combines with J gene TRBJ1-5; 7 bases map to TRBD1. The V segment lost 4 bases and the J segment 6 bases; nucleotides outside the gene matches: 9. The germline V gene has CDR1 ENHRY and CDR2 SYGVKD. This CDR3 is 15 amino acids long. CDR3 sequence reads: CAISGAQGSGQPQHF. The CDR3 coding sequence is TGTGCCATCAGTGGAGCACAGGGGTCCGGTCAGCCCCAGCATTTT.

This chain links TRBV5-5 with TRBJ2-5; 10 positions match TRBD2. Germline-derived CDR1 and CDR2 are SGHKS and YYEKEE (reference sequence). The CDR3 is 14 amino acids. Trimming cost V 2 bases and J 5 bases; bases outside gene matches: 3. The CDR3 here is CASSLAGGQETQYF. CDR3 sequence (DNA): TGTGCCAGCAGCTTAGCGGGGGGGCAGGAGACCCAGTACTTC. The variable domain in full, completed from reference TRBV5-5 and TRBJ2-5, reads DAGVTQSPTHLIKTRGQQVTLRCSPISGHKSVSWYQQVLGQGPQFIFQYYEKEERGRGNFPDRFSARQFPNYSSELNVNALLLGDSALYLCASSLAGGQETQYFGPGTRLLVL.

The chain carries TRBV5-6 and TRBJ1-2; a possible D gene is TRBD1 (5 bases). The CDR3 extends over 13 amino acids. Per the germline V gene, CDR1 is SGHDT and CDR2 is YYEEEE. V lost 4 bases to trimming and J lost 9 bases, with 16 bases between them. The CDR3 DNA reads TGTGCCAGCAGCCCGATAGGGGTCTTTAGCTACACCTTC. Translated, it gives CASSPIGVFSYTF.

The chain uses TRBV7-9 and TRBJ2-1; TRBD1 aligns across 7 bases. After removal of 3 bases from V and 3 bases from J, the junction contained 2 bases not matched to a gene. This CDR3 has 14 residues. Germline CDR1 reads SEHNR; CDR2 reads FQNEAQ (reference sequence). The CDR3 spells CASSFRDSYNEQFF. The CDR3, as DNA: TGTGCCAGCAGCTTTCGGGACAGCTACAATGAGCAGTTCTTC.

The chain employs TRBV5-5 and TRBJ1-1; D may be TRBD1 (5 bases). Germline CDR1 SGHKS, CDR2 YYEKEE (reference sequence). V gave up 4 bases and J gave up 5 bases, with 21 bases separating them. This CDR3 contains 16 residues. CDR3 residues: CASSPGAGQMGTEAFF. As DNA, the CDR3 is TGTGCCAGCAGCCCGGGTGCAGGACAAATGGGTACTGAAGCTTTCTTT. Drawing the rest from reference TRBV5-5 and TRBJ1-1, the complete variable domain is DAGVTQSPTHLIKTRGQQVTLRCSPISGHKSVSWYQQVLGQGPQFIFQYYEKEERGRGNFPDRFSARQFPNYSSELNVNALLLGDSALYLCASSPGAGQMGTEAFFGQGTRLTVV.